The 24 T cell receptor beta chains below were found in one sample sequenced in a study of cytomegalovirus exposure and HLA in healthy donors. The primer mix had 60 Vbeta and 13 Jbeta primers. Repertoires were generated with immunoSEQ multiplex PCR, while TCRdb's copy carries only in-frame clones and drops some. The table lists about 120,000 clones, over 75% of them singletons, with 9.5% to 13% in the top ten. The specimen sequenced was PBMCs. All receptors come from a man in his forties in good health and CMV-seropositive.

The chain is built from TRBV2 and TRBJ1-5, with D possibly TRBD1 on 6 matching bases. The V and J ends lost 8 bases and 1 base respectively, with 12 bases between them. Germline V gene lookup returns CDR1 SNHLY and CDR2 FYNNEI. This CDR3 has 14 amino acids. The CDR3 sequence: CASRNQGSNQPQHF. The CDR3 DNA reads TGTGCCAGCCGCAATCAGGGGAGCAATCAGCCCCAGCATTTT. Supplemented by reference TRBV2 and TRBJ1-5, the full variable domain reads EPEVTQTPSHQVTQMGQEVILRCVPISNHLYFYWYRQILGQKVEFLVSFYNNEISEKSEIFDDQFSVERPDGSNFTLKIRSTKLEDSAMYFCASRNQGSNQPQHFGDGTRLSIL.

This clone was observed a handful of times. This chain uses TRBV6-5 with TRBJ2-7; possibly TRBD1 for D (5 bases). V lost 7 bases, J lost 2 bases, and 15 bases lay in between. The CDR3 contains 14 residues. Germline assignment: CDR1 MNHEY and CDR2 SVGAGI. The CDR3: CASTRTPTAYEQYF. The DNA of the CDR3 is TGTGCCAGCACCCGGACACCTACGGCCTACGAGCAGTACTTC.

This clone has just one count. The chain joins TRBV9 to TRBJ1-1, with 8 bases aligning to TRBD1. The CDR3 covers 15 residues. The junction had 6 bases not matched to a gene; V was cut back by 4 bases and J by 1 base. Germline V gives CDR1 SGDLS, CDR2 YYNGEE. The chain's CDR3 is CASSSRTGRNTEAFF. The CDR3 DNA reads TGTGCCAGCAGCTCCCGGACAGGGAGGAACACTGAAGCTTTCTTT.

V gene TRBV7-9 combines with J gene TRBJ2-5; D is possibly TRBD2 (5 bases). Trimming took off 4 bases at V and 1 base at J, with 16 bases between the two ends. This CDR3 comprises 16 residues. The germline V gene encodes CDR1 SEHNR and CDR2 FQNEAQ (reference sequence). The chain's CDR3 is CASSSNSVAPQETQYF. Here the CDR3 DNA reads TGTGCCAGCAGCTCAAATAGCGTAGCTCCCCAAGAGACCCAGTACTTC.

This chain uses TRBV7-9 with TRBJ1-6; a weak D match, TRBD1 (5 bases). Trimming stripped 6 bases from V and 5 bases from J, with 14 bases between. There are 15 residues in the CDR3. Germline values: CDR1 SEHNR, CDR2 FQNEAQ (reference sequence). CDR3 protein: CASSFSQGNNSPLHF. The DNA for the CDR3 is TGTGCCAGCAGTTTCTCCCAGGGTAATAATTCACCCCTCCACTTT.

This sequence joins TRBV6-1 and TRBJ1-2, with unresolved D. This CDR3 has 15 residues. Germline assignment: CDR1 MNHNS and CDR2 SASEGT. V lost 3 bases and J lost 4, with 15 bases in between. The DNA of the CDR3 is TGTGCCAGCAGTGAGGGCAGCCCAAAAGTCTATGGCTACACCTTC. Its translation is CASSEGSPKVYGYTF.

The V and J genes are TRBV5-1 and TRBJ2-3, with 9 positions matching TRBD1. Germline-derived CDR1 and CDR2 are SGHRS and YFSETQ. The CDR3 extends over 15 amino acids. J lost 4 bases, V lost 5 bases, and 8 bases had no gene match. The CDR3: CASRRGQGIADTQYF. In DNA, the CDR3 is TGCGCCAGCAGAAGAGGACAGGGGATAGCAGATACGCAGTATTTT.

In its sample, this clone was seen once. The rearrangement joins TRBV29-1 to TRBJ2-2; unclear D gene. Trimming pared 2 bases from V and 2 bases from J, leaving 6 bases between. CDR3 size: 13 residues. Germline CDR1 SQVTM, CDR2 ANQGSEA. Here the CDR3 reads CSVENSNTGELFF. The DNA for the CDR3 is TGCAGCGTTGAAAACTCCAACACCGGGGAGCTGTTTTTT.

This chain links TRBV5-1 with TRBJ2-5, with a possible D match to TRBD1 (6 bases). CDR1 and CDR2 (germline): SGHRS, YFSETQ. V gave up 2 bases and J gave up 1 base, with 9 bases separating them. The CDR3 sequence is 14 residues long. This CDR3 is CASSLGRGQETQYF. For the CDR3, the DNA is TGCGCCAGCAGCTTAGGCAGGGGCCAAGAGACCCAGTACTTC.

The genes are TRBV6-6 and TRBJ1-1, with D possibly TRBD1 on 6 matching bases. Trimming took off 7 bases at V and 4 bases at J, with 22 bases between the two ends. Germline CDR1 MNHNY, CDR2 SVGAGI (reference sequence). There are 16 residues in the CDR3. CDR3 amino acids: CASTYYGRGAGTEAFF. In DNA form, the CDR3 reads TGTGCCAGCACCTACTATGGGCGGGGGGCGGGCACTGAAGCTTTCTTT.

V gene TRBV2 combines with J gene TRBJ2-2, with 8 nucleotides matching TRBD2. After removal of 2 bases from V and 8 bases from J, the junction contained 7 bases not matched to a gene. This CDR3 contains 15 residues. Germline CDR1 reads SNHLY; CDR2 reads FYNNEI. DNA for the CDR3: TGTGCCAGCAGTGAAACTTTTGCGGGGGGAGGGGAGCTGTTTTTT. This translates into CASSETFAGGGELFF.

The chain links TRBV6-5 to TRBJ2-7; 9 bases line up with TRBD2. This CDR3 comprises 14 residues. Looked up from germline, CDR1 is MNHEY and CDR2 is SVGAGI. Trimming removed 2 bases from V and 5 bases from J; junction bases left unmatched: 4. In DNA, the CDR3 is TGTGCCAGCAGTTACGCGGGAGGGGCCAACGAGCAGTACTTC. It encodes CASSYAGGANEQYF.

J is TRBJ2-7 and V is TRBV7-2; 7 nucleotides align to TRBD2. Germline lookup yields CDR1 SGHTA and CDR2 FQGNSA. J gave up 3 bases and V 7 bases, and 6 bases lay outside the gene matches. This CDR3 region has 13 residues. CDR3 DNA sequence: TGTGCCAGCACCCAAACGGGAGGCTACGAGCAGTACTTC. This codes for CASTQTGGYEQYF. Filled out from reference TRBV7-2 and TRBJ2-7, the complete variable domain reads GAGVSQSPSNKVTEKGKDVELRCDPISGHTALYWYRQSLGQGLEFLIYFQGNSAPDKSGLPSDRFSAERTGGSVSTLTIQRTQQEDSAVYLCASTQTGGYEQYFGPGTRLTVT.

The chain joins TRBV14 to TRBJ2-2; D perhaps matches TRBD1 (5 bases). Germline-derived CDR1 and CDR2 are SGHDN and FVKESK. V dropped 4 bases and J dropped 4 bases, with 16 bases sitting between them. The CDR3 has 16 residues. The CDR3 is CASSPPRQGVTGELFF. CDR3 DNA: TGTGCCAGCAGCCCACCGAGGCAGGGTGTCACCGGGGAGCTGTTTTTT.

Comment on this clone: Other nucleotide sequences in the sample specify the same CDR3. The DNA for the CDR3 is TGCGCCAGCAGCCCCGGACAGGGCCCAGATACGCAGTATTTT. Encoded protein: CASSPGQGPDTQYF. This chain connects TRBV4-3 to TRBJ2-3; 8 bases line up with TRBD1. The V segment lost 4 bases and the J segment 4 bases; nucleotides outside the gene matches: 4. The germline V gene encodes CDR1 LGHNA and CDR2 YSLEER. The CDR3 has 14 amino acids.

J is TRBJ2-3 and V is TRBV18; D is possibly TRBD1 (6 bases). The V end was cut by 5 bases, the J end by 14 bases, with 32 bases between. Per germline, CDR1 KGHSH and CDR2 LQKENI. This CDR3 is 17 amino acids long. This CDR3 is CASSSTTSTGIGGIGYF. CDR3 bases: TGTGCCAGCTCATCCACTACTTCCACGGGAATTGGGGGCATAGGGTATTTT.

V gene TRBV30 combines with J gene TRBJ1-5; D is unresolved. V lost 2 bases to trimming and J lost 1 base, with 6 bases between them. The CDR3 length is 13 residues. CDR1 and CDR2 (germline): GTSNPN, SVGIG (reference sequence). Here the CDR3 DNA reads TGTGCCTGGAGTCGAACAAGCAATCAGCCCCAGCATTTT. Translating gives CAWSRTSNQPQHF.

This clone was observed a single time. The V call is TRBV2, the J call TRBJ1-5; TRBD1 is a possible D gene (6 bases). CDR1 and CDR2 from the germline V gene are SNHLY and FYNNEI. This CDR3 has 15 amino acids. V dropped 5 bases and J dropped 11 bases, with 22 bases sitting between them. The CDR3 nucleotides read TGTGCCAGCAGTAGACAGGTCTTCATGGAATCGGCCCAGCATTTT. It encodes CASSRQVFMESAQHF.

This sequence joins TRBV5-6 and TRBJ1-6; D uncertain. Trimming left V 1 base short and J 7 bases short, with 9 bases between. This CDR3 comprises 14 residues. CDR1 is SGHDT, CDR2 YYEEEE, per germline. CDR3 sequence (DNA): TGTGCCAGCAGCTTGTCGGTGCGGAATTCACCCCTCCACTTT. Translation: CASSLSVRNSPLHF.

The rearrangement links TRBV7-2 to TRBJ2-3; 7 bases agree with TRBD1. V dropped 2 bases and J dropped 4; count of bases not matched to a gene: 3. From germline, CDR1 is SGHTA and CDR2 FQGNSA. This CDR3 spans 14 amino acids. CDR3 loop: CASSLQGDADTQYF. CDR3 coding DNA: TGTGCCAGCAGCTTACAGGGGGACGCAGATACGCAGTATTTT.

This clone was detected a few times. CDR3 residues: CASSLLQGVDEQYF. The CDR3, as DNA: TGTGCCAGCAGTTTACTACAGGGGGTCGACGAGCAGTACTTC. V is TRBV27 and J is TRBJ2-7; 8 nucleotides agree with TRBD1. CDR3 length: 14 amino acids. With 2 bases clipped from V and 5 bases from J, the junction kept 5 bases outside the gene matches. The germline gives CDR1 MNHEY, CDR2 SMNVEV (reference sequence).

This chain connects TRBV5-1 to TRBJ1-5; TRBD1 matches at 8 bases. This CDR3 has 14 amino acids. Per the germline V gene, CDR1 is SGHRS and CDR2 is YFSETQ. V lost 3 bases to trimming and J lost 2 bases; unmatched junction nucleotides: 1. In DNA form, the CDR3 reads TGCGCCAGCAGCTCACAGGGGGGCAATCAGCCCCAGCATTTT. Residues: CASSSQGGNQPQHF.

The chain links TRBV28 to TRBJ2-7, with TRBD1 identical over 7 bases. From germline, CDR1 is MDHEN and CDR2 SYDVKM. The CDR3 length is 16 residues. V dropped 5 bases and J dropped 5; count of bases not matched to a gene: 15. The CDR3 loop reads CASSRAGTVVLDEQYF. The CDR3 DNA follows: TGTGCCAGCAGTCGTGCCGGGACAGTAGTTTTAGACGAGCAGTACTTC.

This chain uses TRBV5-1 with TRBJ2-7, with D perhaps TRBD1 (5 bases). Germline V gene lookup returns CDR1 SGHRS and CDR2 YFSETQ. V was clipped by 4 bases and J by 2 bases, with 13 bases between them. CDR3 length: 14 amino acids. The CDR3, as DNA: TGCGCCAGCAGCACGGGTCAGGGCCCCTACGAGCAGTACTTC. This sequence encodes CASSTGQGPYEQYF.